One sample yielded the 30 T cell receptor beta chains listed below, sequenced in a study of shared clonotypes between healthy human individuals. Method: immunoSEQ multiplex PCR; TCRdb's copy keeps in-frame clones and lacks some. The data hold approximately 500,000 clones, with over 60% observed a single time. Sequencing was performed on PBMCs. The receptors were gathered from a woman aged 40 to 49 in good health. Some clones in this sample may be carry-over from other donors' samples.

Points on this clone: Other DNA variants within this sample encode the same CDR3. CDR3: CSVGQGSSGNTIYF. As DNA, the CDR3 is TGCAGCGTTGGCCAGGGAAGCTCTGGAAACACCATATATTTT. This rearrangement joins TRBV29-1 to TRBJ1-3; TRBD1 might be the D (5 bases). In germline, CDR1 is SQVTM, CDR2 ANQGSEA. CDR3 size: 14 residues. Trimming pared 4 bases from V and 0 bases from J, leaving 10 bases between.

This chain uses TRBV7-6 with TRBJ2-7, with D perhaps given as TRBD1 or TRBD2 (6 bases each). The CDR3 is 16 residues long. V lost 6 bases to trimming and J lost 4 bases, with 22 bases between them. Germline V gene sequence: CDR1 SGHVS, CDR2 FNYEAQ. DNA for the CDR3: TGTGCCAGCAGTTCAACCGGACGCAGGAGGGGGTACGAGCAGTACTTC. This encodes CASSSTGRRRGYEQYF.

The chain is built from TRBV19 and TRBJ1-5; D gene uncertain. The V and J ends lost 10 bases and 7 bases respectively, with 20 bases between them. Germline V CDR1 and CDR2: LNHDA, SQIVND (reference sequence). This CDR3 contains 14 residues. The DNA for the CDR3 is TGTGCCACTGGAGGTCCGTCGCATGGCCAGCCCCAGCATTTT. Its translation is CATGGPSHGQPQHF.

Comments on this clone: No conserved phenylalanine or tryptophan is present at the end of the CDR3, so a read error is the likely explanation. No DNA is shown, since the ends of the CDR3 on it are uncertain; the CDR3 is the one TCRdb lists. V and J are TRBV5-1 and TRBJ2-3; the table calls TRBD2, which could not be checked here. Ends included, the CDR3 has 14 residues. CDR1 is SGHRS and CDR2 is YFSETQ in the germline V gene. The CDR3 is CASSLAISGGGLAL.

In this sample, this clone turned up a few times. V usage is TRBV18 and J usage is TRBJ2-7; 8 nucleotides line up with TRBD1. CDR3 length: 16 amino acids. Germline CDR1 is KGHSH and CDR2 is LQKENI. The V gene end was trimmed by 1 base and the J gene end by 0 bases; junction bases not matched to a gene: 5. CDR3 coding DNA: TGTGCCAGCTCACCACTTGACCAGGGGGCCTCCTACGAGCAGTACTTC. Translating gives CASSPLDQGASYEQYF.

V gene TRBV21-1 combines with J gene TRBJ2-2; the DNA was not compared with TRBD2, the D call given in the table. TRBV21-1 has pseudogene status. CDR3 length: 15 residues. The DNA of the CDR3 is TGTGCCAGCAGCGGCCGGGACTTGAACACCGGGGAGCTGTTTTTT. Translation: CASSGRDLNTGELFF.

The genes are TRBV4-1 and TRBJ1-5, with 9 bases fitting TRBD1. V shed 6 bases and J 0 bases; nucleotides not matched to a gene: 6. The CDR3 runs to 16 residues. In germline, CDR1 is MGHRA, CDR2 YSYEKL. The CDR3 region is CASSGTGPFSNQPQHF. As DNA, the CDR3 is TGCGCCAGCAGTGGGACAGGGCCCTTTAGCAATCAGCCCCAGCATTTT.

As DNA, the CDR3 is TGTGCCAGCAGTTACAGCGGGAGGGTCCCCAATGAGCAGTTCTTC. It translates to CASSYSGRVPNEQFF. This rearrangement joins TRBV6-6 to TRBJ2-1, with 10 bases fitting TRBD2. The J segment lost 6 bases and the V segment lost 2 bases, leaving 4 bases of the junction unmatched. CDR1 is MNHNY and CDR2 is SVGAGI in the germline V gene (reference sequence). There are 15 residues in the CDR3.

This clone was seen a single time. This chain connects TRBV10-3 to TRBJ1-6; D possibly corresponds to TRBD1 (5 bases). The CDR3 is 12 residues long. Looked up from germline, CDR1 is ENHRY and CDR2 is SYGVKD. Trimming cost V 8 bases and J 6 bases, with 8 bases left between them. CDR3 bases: TGTGCCATCCGACAGCCTAATTCACCCCTCCACTTT. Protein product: CAIRQPNSPLHF.

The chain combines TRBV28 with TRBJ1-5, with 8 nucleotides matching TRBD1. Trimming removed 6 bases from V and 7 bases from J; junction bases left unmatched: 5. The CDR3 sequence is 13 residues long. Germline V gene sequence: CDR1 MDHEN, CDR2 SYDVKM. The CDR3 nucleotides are TGTGCCAGCAGCCGGACAGGGTACCAGCCCCAGCATTTT. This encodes CASSRTGYQPQHF.

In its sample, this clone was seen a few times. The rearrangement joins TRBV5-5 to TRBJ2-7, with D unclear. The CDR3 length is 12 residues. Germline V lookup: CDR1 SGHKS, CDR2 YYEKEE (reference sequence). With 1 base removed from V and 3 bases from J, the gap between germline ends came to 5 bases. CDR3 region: CASSLWDYEQYF. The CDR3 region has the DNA TGTGCCAGCAGCTTGTGGGACTACGAGCAGTACTTC.

CDR3 residues: CASSSQGGGGELFF. DNA for the CDR3: TGTGCCAGCAGCTCCCAGGGAGGAGGCGGGGAGCTGTTTTTT. This chain uses TRBV7-8 with TRBJ2-2; D may be TRBD2 (6 bases). Germline CDR1 is SGHVS and CDR2 is FQNEAQ. V was trimmed by 4 bases and J by 7 bases, leaving 13 bases between them. This CDR3 comprises 14 residues.

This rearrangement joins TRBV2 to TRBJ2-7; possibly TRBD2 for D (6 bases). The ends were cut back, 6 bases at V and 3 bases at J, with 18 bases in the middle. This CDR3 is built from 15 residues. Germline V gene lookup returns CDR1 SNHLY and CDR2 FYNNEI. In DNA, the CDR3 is TGTGCCAGCAGCCAAAGGTATGGGAGGTTCTACGAGCAGTACTTC. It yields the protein CASSQRYGRFYEQYF.

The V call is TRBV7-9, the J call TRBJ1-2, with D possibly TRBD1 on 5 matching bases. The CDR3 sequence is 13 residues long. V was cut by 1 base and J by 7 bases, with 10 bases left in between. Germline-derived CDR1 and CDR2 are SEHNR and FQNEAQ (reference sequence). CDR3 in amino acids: CASSLDRTGGYTF. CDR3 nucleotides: TGTGCCAGCAGCTTAGACAGGACGGGTGGCTACACCTTC.

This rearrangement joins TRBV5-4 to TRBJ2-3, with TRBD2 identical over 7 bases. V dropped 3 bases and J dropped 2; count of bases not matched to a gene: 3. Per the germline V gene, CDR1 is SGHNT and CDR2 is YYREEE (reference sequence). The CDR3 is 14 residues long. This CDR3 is CASSSGLVTDTQYF. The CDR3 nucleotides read TGTGCCAGCAGCTCTGGACTAGTCACAGATACGCAGTATTTT.

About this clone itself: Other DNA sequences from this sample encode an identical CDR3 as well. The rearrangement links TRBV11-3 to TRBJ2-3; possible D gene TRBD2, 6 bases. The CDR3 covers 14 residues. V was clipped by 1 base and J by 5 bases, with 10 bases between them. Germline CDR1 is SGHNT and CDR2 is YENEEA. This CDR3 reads CASSLGGTGDTQYF. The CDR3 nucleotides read TGTGCCAGCAGCTTAGGCGGGACCGGAGATACGCAGTATTTT.

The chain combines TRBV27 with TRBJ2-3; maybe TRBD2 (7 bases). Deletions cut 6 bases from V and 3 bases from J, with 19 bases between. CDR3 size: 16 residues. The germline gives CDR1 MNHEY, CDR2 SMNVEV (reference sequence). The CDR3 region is CASRPGAGVGTDTQYF. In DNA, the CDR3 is TGTGCCAGCAGACCAGGGGCGGGAGTAGGGACAGATACGCAGTATTTT.

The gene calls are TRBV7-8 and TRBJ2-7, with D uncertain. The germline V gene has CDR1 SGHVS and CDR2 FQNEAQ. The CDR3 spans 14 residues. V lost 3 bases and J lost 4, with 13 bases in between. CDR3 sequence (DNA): TGTGCCAGCAGCTTCGACACCGGGTCATACGAGCAGTACTTC. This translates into CASSFDTGSYEQYF. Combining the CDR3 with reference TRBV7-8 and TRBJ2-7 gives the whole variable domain GAGVSQSPRYKVAKRGQDVALRCDPISGHVSLFWYQQALGQGPEFLTYFQNEAQLDKSGLPSDRFFAERPEGSVSTLKIQRTQQEDSAVYLCASSFDTGSYEQYFGPGTRLTVT.

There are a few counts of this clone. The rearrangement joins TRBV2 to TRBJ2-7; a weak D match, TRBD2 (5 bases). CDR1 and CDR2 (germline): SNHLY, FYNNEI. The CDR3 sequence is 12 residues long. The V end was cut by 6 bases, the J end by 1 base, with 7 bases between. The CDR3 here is CASRLESYEQYF. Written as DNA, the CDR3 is TGTGCCAGCAGACTAGAGTCCTACGAGCAGTACTTC.

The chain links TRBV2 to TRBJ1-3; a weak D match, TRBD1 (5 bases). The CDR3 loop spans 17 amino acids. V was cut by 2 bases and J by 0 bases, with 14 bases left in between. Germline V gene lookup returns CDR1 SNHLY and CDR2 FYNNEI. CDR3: CASSEKGWGSSGNTIYF. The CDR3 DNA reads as TGTGCCAGCAGTGAAAAGGGTTGGGGGTCCTCTGGAAACACCATATATTTT. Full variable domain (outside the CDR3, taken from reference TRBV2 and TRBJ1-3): EPEVTQTPSHQVTQMGQEVILRCVPISNHLYFYWYRQILGQKVEFLVSFYNNEISEKSEIFDDQFSVERPDGSNFTLKIRSTKLEDSAMYFCASSEKGWGSSGNTIYFGEGSWLTVV.

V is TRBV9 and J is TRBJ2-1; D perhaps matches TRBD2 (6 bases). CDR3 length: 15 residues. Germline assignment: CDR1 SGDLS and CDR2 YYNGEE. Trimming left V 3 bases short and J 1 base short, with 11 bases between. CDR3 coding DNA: TGTGCCAGCAGCGCGGGAGTAGTTTCCTACAATGAGCAGTTCTTC. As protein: CASSAGVVSYNEQFF.

The CDR3 protein is CASSDSGQATDTQYF. In DNA form, the CDR3 reads TGTGCCAGCAGTGACTCGGGACAGGCCACAGATACGCAGTATTTT. V and J are TRBV6-4 and TRBJ2-3, with 8 bases aligning to TRBD1. The germline gives CDR1 MRHNA, CDR2 SNTAGT. J was trimmed by 2 bases and V by 0 bases; bases with no gene match: 1. This CDR3 is built from 15 residues.

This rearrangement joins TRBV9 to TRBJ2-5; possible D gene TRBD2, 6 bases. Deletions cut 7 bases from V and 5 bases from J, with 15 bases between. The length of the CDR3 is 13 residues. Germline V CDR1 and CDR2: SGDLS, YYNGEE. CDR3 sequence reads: CASSKRVGETQYF. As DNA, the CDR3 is TGTGCCAGCTCCAAGCGGGTGGGGGAGACCCAGTACTTC.

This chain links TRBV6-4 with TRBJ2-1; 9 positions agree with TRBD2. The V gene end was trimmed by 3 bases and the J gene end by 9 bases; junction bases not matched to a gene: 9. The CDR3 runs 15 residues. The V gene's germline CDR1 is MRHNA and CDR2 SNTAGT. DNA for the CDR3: TGTGCCAGCAGTGAGTCAGCGGGAGGAGCGGGTGAGCAGTTCTTC. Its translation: CASSESAGGAGEQFF.

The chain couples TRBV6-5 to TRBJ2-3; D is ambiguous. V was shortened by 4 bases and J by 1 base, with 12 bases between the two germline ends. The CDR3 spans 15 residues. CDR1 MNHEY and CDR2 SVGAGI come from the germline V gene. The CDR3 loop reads CASSWYGTGTDTQYF. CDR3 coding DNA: TGTGCCAGCAGTTGGTACGGAACCGGCACAGATACGCAGTATTTT.

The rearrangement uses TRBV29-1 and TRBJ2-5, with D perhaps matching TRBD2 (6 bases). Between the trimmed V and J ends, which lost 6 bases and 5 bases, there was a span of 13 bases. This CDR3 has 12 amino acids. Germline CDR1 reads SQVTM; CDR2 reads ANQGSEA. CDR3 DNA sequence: TGCAGCGTCACTAGCTCAAGGGAGACCCAGTACTTC. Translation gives CSVTSSRETQYF.

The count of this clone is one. The CDR3 coding sequence is TGTGCCGGACGATTTTCCCACAATGAAAAACTGTTTTTT. Its protein product is CAGRFSHNEKLFF. This chain links TRBV2 with TRBJ1-4; the D is unclear. Trimming left V 11 bases short and J 5 bases short, with 15 bases between. Germline loops: CDR1 SNHLY, CDR2 FYNNEI. The CDR3 extends over 13 amino acids.

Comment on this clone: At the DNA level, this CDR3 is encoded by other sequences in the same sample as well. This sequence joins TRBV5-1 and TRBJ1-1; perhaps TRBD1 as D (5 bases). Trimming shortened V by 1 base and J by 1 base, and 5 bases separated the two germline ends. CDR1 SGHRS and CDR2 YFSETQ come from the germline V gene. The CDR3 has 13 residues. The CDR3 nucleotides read TGCGCCAGCAGCTTGAGGGGGAACACTGAAGCTTTCTTT. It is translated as CASSLRGNTEAFF.

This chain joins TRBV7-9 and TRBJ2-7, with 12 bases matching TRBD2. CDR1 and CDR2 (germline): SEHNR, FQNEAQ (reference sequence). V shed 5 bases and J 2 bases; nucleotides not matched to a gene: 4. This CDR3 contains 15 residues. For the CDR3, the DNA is TGTGCCAGCAGCCGTAGGACTAGCGGGGCCTACGAGCAGTACTTC. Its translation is CASSRRTSGAYEQYF. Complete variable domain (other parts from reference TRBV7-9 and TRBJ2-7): DTGVSQNPRHKITKRGQNVTFRCDPISEHNRLYWYRQTLGQGPEFLTYFQNEAQLEKSRLLSDRFSAERPKGSFSTLEIQRTEQGDSAMYLCASSRRTSGAYEQYFGPGTRLTVT.

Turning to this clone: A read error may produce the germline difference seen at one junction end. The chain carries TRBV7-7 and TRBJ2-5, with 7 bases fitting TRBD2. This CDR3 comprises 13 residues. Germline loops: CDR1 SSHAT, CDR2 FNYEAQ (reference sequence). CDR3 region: CASSPGLVETQYF. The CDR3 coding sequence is TGTGCTAGCAGCCCAGGACTAGTGGAGACCCAGTACTTC.